These 24 T cell receptor beta chains were all obtained from the same sample, sequenced in a study of early T cells in non-severe SARS-CoV-2 infection. From the 5' RACE reads, TCRdb called clonotypes with MiXCR, one entry per CDR3 protein. This table holds under 95,000 distinct CDR3 sequences, around 14% found once. The sequenced sample was whole blood. These receptors originate from an adult who was a healthcare worker with PCR-confirmed SARS-CoV-2 infection or an uninfected control (not recorded which).

The chain recombines TRBV14 with TRBJ1-6; no reliable D call. The germline gives CDR1 SGHDN, CDR2 FVKESK. V gave up 1 base and J gave up 8 bases, with 6 bases separating them. The CDR3 has 13 residues. This chain's CDR3 is CASSQVFHSPLHF. Written as DNA, the CDR3 is TGTGCCAGCAGCCAAGTGTTTCATTCACCCCTCCACTTT.

In its sample, this clonotype was seen a few times. The rearrangement links TRBV18 to TRBJ1-1; D is ambiguous. Deletions cut 2 bases from V and 0 bases from J, with 7 bases between. This CDR3 comprises 14 residues. The germline V gene encodes CDR1 KGHSH and CDR2 LQKENI. The CDR3 region is CASSPAEMNTEAFF. In DNA, the CDR3 is TGTGCCAGCTCACCAGCGGAAATGAACACTGAAGCTTTCTTT.

This clonotype showed up many times. Written as DNA, the CDR3 is TGTGCCAGCAGCGTAGAACCCTCTAGCGAGCAGTACTTC. Protein: CASSVEPSSEQYF. The rearrangement joins TRBV9 to TRBJ2-7; D not resolved. Germline CDR1 is SGDLS and CDR2 is YYNGEE. Trimming took off 0 bases at V and 6 bases at J, with 10 bases between the two ends. This CDR3 contains 13 residues.

This clonotype was counted only a few times. The chain couples TRBV24-1 to TRBJ2-1, with D possibly TRBD2 on 6 matching bases. The germline V gene encodes CDR1 KGHDR and CDR2 SFDVKD. V was clipped by 7 bases and J by 3 bases, with 18 bases between them. This CDR3 is built from 16 residues. CDR3 protein: CATRMGGGLFYNEQFF. In DNA, the CDR3 is TGTGCCACCAGGATGGGGGGTGGACTATTCTACAATGAGCAGTTCTTC.

A note on this clonotype: A much bigger clone sits one base away, suggesting this may be a read error. The chain joins TRBV7-2 to TRBJ2-1; D is unresolved. Per germline, CDR1 SGHTA and CDR2 FQGNSA. The CDR3 contains 11 residues. CDR3 loop: CACSPRYEQFF. The CDR3 coding sequence is TGTGCCTGCAGCCCCCGTTATGAGCAGTTCTTC.

The CDR3 is CASSTSGSHETQYF. The CDR3 nucleotides read TGTGCCAGCAGTACTAGCGGGAGCCATGAGACCCAGTACTTC. V is TRBV2 and J is TRBJ2-5; 11 positions agree with TRBD2. From germline, CDR1 is SNHLY and CDR2 FYNNEI. The J segment lost 5 bases and the V segment lost 5 bases, leaving 4 bases of the junction unmatched. This CDR3 spans 14 amino acids. Complete variable domain (other parts from reference TRBV2 and TRBJ2-5): EPEVTQTPSHQVTQMGQEVILRCVPISNHLYFYWYRQILGQKVEFLVSFYNNEISEKSEIFDDQFSVERPDGSNFTLKIRSTKLEDSAMYFCASSTSGSHETQYFGPGTRLLVL.

This clonotype occurred a few times. The chain has TRBV10-3 and TRBJ2-2; D possibly corresponds to TRBD2 (6 bases). Trimming took 11 bases from V and 3 from J, leaving 19 bases between them. Germline lookup yields CDR1 ENHRY and CDR2 SYGVKD. CDR3 length equals 15 residues. DNA of the CDR3: TGTGCCTCTAACCGGAGGGCCGGGGACACCGGGGAGCTGTTTTTT. The encoded protein is CASNRRAGDTGELFF.

This clonotype has a count of ten or more. The chain employs TRBV6-2 or TRBV6-3 and TRBJ2-1; tentatively, D is TRBD1 (5 bases). The V and J ends lost 7 bases and 8 bases respectively, with 9 bases between them. This CDR3 has 11 amino acids. The V gene's germline CDR1 is MNHEY and CDR2 SVGEGT. The CDR3 DNA reads TGTGCCAGCAATTGGGGCGATGAGCAGTTCTTC. This gives the protein CASNWGDEQFF.

This clonotype was seen a handful of times. The chain employs TRBV12-3 or TRBV12-4 and TRBJ2-7; 9 nucleotides align to TRBD1. The CDR3 runs 13 residues. Trimming at V came to 7 bases and at J to 6 bases, leaving 7 bases not matched to a gene. The CDR3 region has the DNA TGTGCCAGCAACCGGGACAGGGCCTCCGAGCAGTACTTC. This codes for CASNRDRASEQYF.

At least ten counts were recorded for this clonotype. The chain recombines TRBV7-9 with TRBJ2-1; 10 nucleotides align to TRBD2. V lost 0 bases to trimming and J lost 6 bases; unmatched junction nucleotides: 2. Germline CDR1 SEHNR, CDR2 FQNEAQ (reference sequence). The CDR3 loop spans 15 amino acids. CDR3: CASSLALAGVNEQFF. The CDR3 bases are TGTGCCAGCAGCTTAGCCCTAGCGGGGGTCAATGAGCAGTTCTTC.

This clonotype was observed many times. The chain is built from TRBV6-2 or TRBV6-3 and TRBJ1-6, with unresolved D. Trimming took off 0 bases at V and 5 bases at J, with 8 bases between the two ends. Germline V gene data show CDR1 as MNHEY and CDR2 as SVGEGT. The CDR3 spans 15 residues. CDR3 bases: TGTGCCAGCAGTTACTCAAGGGTGAATAATTCACCCCTCCACTTT. Amino acid sequence: CASSYSRVNNSPLHF.

V usage is TRBV4-3 and J usage is TRBJ2-3; D remains unclear. The J call may be mistaken, given a closer DNA end match to TRBJ1-5. The CDR3 consists of 14 residues. Germline values: CDR1 LGHNA, CDR2 YSLEER. CDR3 sequence (DNA): TGCGCCAGCAGCCAAGAGTTGGGAACAGATACGCAGCATTTT. Residues: CASSQELGTDTQHF.

With regard to this clonotype: Compared with germline, one end of the junction differs, possibly owing to a read error. J is TRBJ2-1 and V is TRBV6-2 or TRBV6-3; 7 positions agree with TRBD1. Per germline, CDR1 MNHEY and CDR2 SVGEGT. CDR3 length equals 20 residues. This chain's CDR3 is CAGSLIPQGETGKAYNEQFF. Written as DNA, the CDR3 is TGTGCCGGCAGTTTAATCCCCCAGGGGGAGACCGGTAAAGCCTACAATGAGCAGTTCTTC.

This clonotype appeared a few times. This chain connects TRBV4-3 to TRBJ2-3; D might be TRBD1 or TRBD2, each matching 5 bases. V lost 0 bases and J 5 bases, leaving 18 bases between the germline ends. CDR3 size: 17 residues. Germline loops: CDR1 LGHNA, CDR2 YSLEER. The CDR3 coding sequence is TGCGCCAGCAGCCAAGATCTTCTGGGACGTGGGGAAGATACGCAGTATTTT. Translated, it gives CASSQDLLGRGEDTQYF.

Ten or more counts support this clonotype. This chain uses TRBV15 with TRBJ2-3; D remains unclear. The germline V and J ends were trimmed by 3 bases and 4 bases, with 8 bases remaining between them. Germline values: CDR1 LNHNV, CDR2 YYDKDF (reference sequence). The CDR3 spans 13 residues. CDR3 bases: TGTGCCACCAGCAGGGAACAAGCAGATACGCAGTATTTT. Translated: CATSREQADTQYF.

This clonotype was recorded at least ten times. This chain connects TRBV20-1 to TRBJ1-1; the D is unclear. Per the germline V gene, CDR1 is DFQATT and CDR2 is SNEGSKA (reference sequence). Trimming cost V 3 bases and J 3 bases, with 11 bases left between them. This CDR3 is built from 13 residues. Written as DNA, the CDR3 is TGCAGTGCTAGTGGGTTTTCTTACACTGAAGCTTTCTTT. It is translated as CSASGFSYTEAFF.

This clonotype has ten or more counts. V and J are TRBV3-1 and TRBJ2-2; D not resolved. Germline CDR1 reads LGHDT; CDR2 reads YNNKEL (reference sequence). Trimming stripped 0 bases from V and 1 base from J, with 0 bases between. CDR3 length equals 13 residues. CDR3: CASSQENTGELFF. The CDR3 DNA reads TGTGCCAGCAGCCAAGAGAACACCGGGGAGCTGTTTTTT. The variable domain in full, completed from reference TRBV3-1 and TRBJ2-2, reads DTAVSQTPKYLVTQMGNDKSIKCEQNLGHDTMYWYKQDSKKFLKIMFSYNNKELIINETVPNRFSPKSPDKAHLNLHINSLELGDSAVYFCASSQENTGELFFGEGSRLTVL.

This clonotype was recorded a few times. This chain links TRBV4-2 with TRBJ2-7, with a tentative D call TRBD2 (5 bases). The CDR3 covers 13 residues. The V gene lost 0 bases and the J gene lost 4 bases, with 7 bases spanning the gap. Germline V gene lookup returns CDR1 LGHNA and CDR2 YNFKEQ. CDR3 DNA sequence: TGTGCCAGCAGCCAAGAAGCGGAATACGAGCAGTACTTC. Translated: CASSQEAEYEQYF.

This clonotype turned up a few times. Here the CDR3 reads CSVWDLGPRRLADQETQYF. The DNA of the CDR3 is TGCAGTGTCTGGGACCTGGGCCCTAGAAGACTAGCGGACCAAGAGACCCAGTACTTC. The genes are TRBV20-1 and TRBJ2-5, with 9 bases identical to TRBD2. The ends lost 7 bases at V and 0 bases at J; junction bases unmatched: 21. Germline CDR1 DFQATT, CDR2 SNEGSKA (reference sequence). There are 19 residues in the CDR3.

A remark on this clonotype: The missing conserved phenylalanine or tryptophan at the end of this CDR3 makes a read error likely. The chain employs TRBV28 and TRBJ1-6; 9 bases fit TRBD1. V lost 5 bases and J lost 10; bases outside the gene matches: 9. The V gene's germline CDR1 is MDHEN and CDR2 SYDVKM. There are 15 residues in the CDR3. Written as DNA, the CDR3 is TGTGCCAGCAGTGGGGCGGGACAGGGCTTGTCACCCCTCCACCTT. Protein product: CASSGAGQGLSPLHL.

This clonotype was seen ten or more times. This chain connects TRBV28 to TRBJ1-2; TRBD1 is a possible D gene (5 bases). V lost 6 bases to trimming and J lost 4 bases, with 18 bases between them. CDR1 is MDHEN and CDR2 is SYDVKM in the germline V gene. The CDR3 spans 15 residues. CDR3 loop: CASSPGTAYGYGYTF. The CDR3 coding sequence is TGTGCCAGCAGCCCCGGGACGGCCTACGGCTATGGCTACACCTTC.

This rearrangement joins TRBV27 to TRBJ2-4; D unclear. V gave up 5 bases and J gave up 2 bases, with 10 bases separating them. This CDR3 comprises 14 residues. Germline CDR1 reads MNHEY; CDR2 reads SMNVEV (reference sequence). CDR3 sequence: CASSPSRSKNIQYF. CDR3 bases: TGTGCCAGCAGTCCTTCTCGGTCCAAAAACATTCAGTACTTC.

V usage is TRBV5-1 and J usage is TRBJ2-3; 11 bases are a match to TRBD2. The CDR3 runs 14 residues. V was pared by 2 bases and J by 5 bases, with 1 base of the junction left unmatched. Germline values: CDR1 SGHRS, CDR2 YFSETQ. This CDR3 reads CASSLGTSGDTQYF. CDR3 DNA sequence: TGCGCCAGCAGCTTAGGGACTAGCGGAGATACGCAGTATTTT.

This clonotype appeared many times. This chain uses TRBV12-3 or TRBV12-4 with TRBJ1-2; D is possibly TRBD1 (5 bases). The CDR3 has 14 residues. V was clipped by 5 bases and J by 0 bases, with 10 bases between them. CDR3 nucleotide sequence: TGTGCCAGCAGTGCCGGGGGAGCTAACTATGGCTACACCTTC. Translating it yields CASSAGGANYGYTF.